The sample holds many counts of the clone carrying this TCR beta chain. The data originate from a study of T cell repertoires in cytomegalovirus infection. MiXCR was run by TCRdb on the reads, yielding one entry per CDR3 protein. The data hold about 190,000 distinct CDR3 sequences, with roughly 27% observed a single time. V was clipped by 0 bases and J by 0 bases; unmatched bases: 3. Germline assignment: CDR1 SGHVS and CDR2 FQNEAQ. The CDR3 totals 18 residues. J is TRBJ1-4 and V is TRBV7-8, with 11 bases fitting TRBD1. The sequenced material came from PBMCs. The source of this sequence is a human donor in good health (CMV status not recorded). Some clones in this sample may be carry-over from other donors' samples. The CDR3 here is CASSLAGQGVATNEKLFF. CDR3 in DNA: TGTGCCAGCAGCTTAGCGGGACAGGGGGTTGCAACTAATGAAAAACTGTTTTTT.